This T cell receptor (beta chain) was sequenced in a study of blood T cell repertoires in COVID-19. Assay: immunoSEQ multiplex PCR; the TCRdb copy retains only in-frame clones and omits some. The table lists a few hundred thousand clones, less than 90% of them singletons. With 7 bases clipped from V and 3 bases from J, the junction kept 5 bases outside the gene matches. Germline V gives CDR1 SGHAT, CDR2 FQNNGV. The CDR3 totals 13 residues. This clone was seen only once. Material: PBMCs or T cells enriched from blood (not recorded which). This chain uses TRBV11-2 with TRBJ1-2, with 7 bases aligning to TRBD1. The clonotype originates from a woman in her sixties or seventies who had recovered from COVID-19. DNA of the CDR3: TGTGCCAGCAAATTAGACAGGGACTATGGCTACACCTTC. Protein: CASKLDRDYGYTF.